The T cell receptor (beta chain) under discussion was sequenced for a study of CD8 T cells in ankylosing spondylitis. Turning to this clonotype: Antigen: not known.

Germline V CDR1 and CDR2: DFQATT, SNEGSKA (reference sequence). The CDR3 length is 14 residues. Trimming at V came to 5 bases and at J to 5 bases, leaving 8 bases not matched to a gene. Quantitative 5'-RACE was performed with molecular barcodes, and it yielded the TCR beta libraries. Using its own MiXCR run on the 5' RACE reads, TCRdb lists one record per CDR3 protein. The table shows 650,000 to 800,000 distinct CDR3 sequences, with roughly 19% occurring only once. Study-level points and caveats: In ankylosing spondylitis blood, a motif of seven to nine highly homologous TCR beta variants appeared characteristic. CD8+ by phenotype, disease-linked clones were relatively rare in peripheral blood.

This sequence was found in a male donor with ankylosing spondylitis. The sequencing sample was made of blood, either unsorted or a sorted T cell fraction (not recorded which). The chain is built from TRBV20-1 and TRBJ2-7; the match to TRBD2 covers 11 bases. The DNA of the CDR3 is TGCAGTGCTCTTACTAGCGGGAGAGGCAACGAGCAGTACTTC. It is translated as CSALTSGRGNEQYF.